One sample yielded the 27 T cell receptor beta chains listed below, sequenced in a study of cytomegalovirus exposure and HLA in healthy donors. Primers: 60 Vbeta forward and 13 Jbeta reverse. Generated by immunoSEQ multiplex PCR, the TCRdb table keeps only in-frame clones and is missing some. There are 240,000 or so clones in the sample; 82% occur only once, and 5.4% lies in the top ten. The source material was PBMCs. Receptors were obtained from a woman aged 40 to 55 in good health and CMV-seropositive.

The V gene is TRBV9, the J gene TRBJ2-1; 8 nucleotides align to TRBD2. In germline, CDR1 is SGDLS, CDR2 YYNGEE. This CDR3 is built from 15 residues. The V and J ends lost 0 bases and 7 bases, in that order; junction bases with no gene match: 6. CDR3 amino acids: CASSVAGGPFNEQFF. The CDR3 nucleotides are TGTGCCAGCAGCGTAGCGGGGGGGCCGTTTAATGAGCAGTTCTTC.

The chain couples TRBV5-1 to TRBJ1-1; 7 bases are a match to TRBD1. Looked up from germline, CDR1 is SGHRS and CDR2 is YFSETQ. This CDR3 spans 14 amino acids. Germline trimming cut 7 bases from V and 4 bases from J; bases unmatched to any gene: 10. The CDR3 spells CASRQGGWSTEAFF. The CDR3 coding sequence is TGCGCCAGCCGACAGGGCGGTTGGAGCACTGAAGCTTTCTTT.

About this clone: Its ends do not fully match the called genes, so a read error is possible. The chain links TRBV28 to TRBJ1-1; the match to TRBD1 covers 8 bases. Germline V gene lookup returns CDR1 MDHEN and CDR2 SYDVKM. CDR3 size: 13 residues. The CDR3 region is CATRHRGYTEDFF. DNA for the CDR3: TGTGCTACGCGGCACAGGGGGTACACTGAAGATTTCTTT.

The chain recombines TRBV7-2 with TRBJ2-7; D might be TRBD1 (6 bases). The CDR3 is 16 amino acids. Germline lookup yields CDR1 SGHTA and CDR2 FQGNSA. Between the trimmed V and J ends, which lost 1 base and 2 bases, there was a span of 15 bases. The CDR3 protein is CASSLGPGWDTYEQYF. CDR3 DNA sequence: TGTGCCAGCAGCTTAGGACCGGGCTGGGACACCTACGAGCAGTACTTC.

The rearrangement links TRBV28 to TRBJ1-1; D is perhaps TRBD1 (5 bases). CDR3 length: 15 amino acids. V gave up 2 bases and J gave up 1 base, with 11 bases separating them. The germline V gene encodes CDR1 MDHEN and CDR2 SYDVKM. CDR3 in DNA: TGTGCCAGCAGTTTAATGGGGGGAGAGAACACTGAAGCTTTCTTT. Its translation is CASSLMGGENTEAFF.

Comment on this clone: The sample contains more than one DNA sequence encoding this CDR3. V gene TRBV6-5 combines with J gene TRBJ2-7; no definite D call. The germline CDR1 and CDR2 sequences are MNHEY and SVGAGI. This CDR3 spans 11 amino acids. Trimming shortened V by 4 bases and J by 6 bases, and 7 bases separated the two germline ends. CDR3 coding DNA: TGTGCCAGCAGTTCCCGCGGCGAGCAGTACTTC. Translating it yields CASSSRGEQYF.

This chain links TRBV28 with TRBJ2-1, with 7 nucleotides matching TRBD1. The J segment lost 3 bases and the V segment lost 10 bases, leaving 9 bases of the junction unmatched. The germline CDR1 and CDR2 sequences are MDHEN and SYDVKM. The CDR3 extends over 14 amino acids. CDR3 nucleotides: TGTGCCACTCAACAGGGGTTCGGCTACAATGAGCAGTTCTTC. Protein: CATQQGFGYNEQFF.

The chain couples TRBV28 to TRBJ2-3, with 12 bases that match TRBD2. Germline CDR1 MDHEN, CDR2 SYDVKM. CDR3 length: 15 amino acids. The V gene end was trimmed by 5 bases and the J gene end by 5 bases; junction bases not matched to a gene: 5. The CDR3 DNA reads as TGTGCCAGCAGTATACAGGGACTAGCGGGAGATACGCAGTATTTT. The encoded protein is CASSIQGLAGDTQYF.

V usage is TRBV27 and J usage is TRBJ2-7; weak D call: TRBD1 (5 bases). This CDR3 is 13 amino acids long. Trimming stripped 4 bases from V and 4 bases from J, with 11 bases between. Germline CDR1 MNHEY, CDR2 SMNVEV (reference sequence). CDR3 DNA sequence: TGTGCCAGCAGTTCACCGACAGTTTACGAGCAGTACTTC. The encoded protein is CASSSPTVYEQYF.

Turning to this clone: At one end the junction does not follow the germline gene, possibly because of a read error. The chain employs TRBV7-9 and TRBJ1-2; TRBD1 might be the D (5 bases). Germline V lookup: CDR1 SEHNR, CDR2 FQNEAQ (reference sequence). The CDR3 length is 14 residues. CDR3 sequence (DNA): TGTTCCAGCAGCTTCCCCAGGGCCGGGTATGGCTACACCTTC. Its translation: CSSSFPRAGYGYTF.

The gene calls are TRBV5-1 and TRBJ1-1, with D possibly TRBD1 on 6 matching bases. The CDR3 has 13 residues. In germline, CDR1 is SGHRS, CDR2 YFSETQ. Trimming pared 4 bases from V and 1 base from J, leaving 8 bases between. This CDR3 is CASSPTGNTEAFF. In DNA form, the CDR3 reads TGCGCCAGCAGCCCGACAGGGAACACTGAAGCTTTCTTT. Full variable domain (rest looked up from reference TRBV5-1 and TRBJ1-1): KAGVTQTPRYLIKTRGQQVTLSCSPISGHRSVSWYQQTPGQGLQFLFEYFSETQRNKGNFPGRFSGRQFSNSRSEMNVSTLELGDSALYLCASSPTGNTEAFFGQGTRLTVV.

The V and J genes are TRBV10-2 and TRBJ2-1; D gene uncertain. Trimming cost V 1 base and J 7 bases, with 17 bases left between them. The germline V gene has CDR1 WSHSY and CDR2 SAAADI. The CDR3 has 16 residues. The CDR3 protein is CASSEFVHPPRNEQFF. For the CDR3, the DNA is TGCGCCAGCAGTGAGTTCGTTCACCCTCCGAGAAATGAGCAGTTCTTC.

The CDR3 loop is CASSLRLADRGTEAFF. In DNA, the CDR3 is TGTGCCAGCAGCTTAAGATTGGCTGACAGGGGAACTGAAGCTTTCTTT. The chain links TRBV7-6 to TRBJ1-1; 8 positions agree with TRBD1. Trimming cost V 2 bases and J 5 bases; bases outside gene matches: 10. The CDR3 length is 16 residues. The germline gives CDR1 SGHVS, CDR2 FNYEAQ.

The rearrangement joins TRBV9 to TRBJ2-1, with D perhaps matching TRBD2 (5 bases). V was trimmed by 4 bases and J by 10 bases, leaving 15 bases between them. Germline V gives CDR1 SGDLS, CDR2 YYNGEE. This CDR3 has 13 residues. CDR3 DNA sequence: TGTGCCAGCAGCCCCCCCCGGGGTCCCGAGCAGTTCTTC. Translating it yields CASSPPRGPEQFF.

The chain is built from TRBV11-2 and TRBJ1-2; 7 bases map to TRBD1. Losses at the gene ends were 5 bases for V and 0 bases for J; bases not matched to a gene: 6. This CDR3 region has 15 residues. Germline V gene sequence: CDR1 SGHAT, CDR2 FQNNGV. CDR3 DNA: TGTGCCAGCAGCCCCAGACAGGGCACTAACTATGGCTACACCTTC. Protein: CASSPRQGTNYGYTF.

Here the CDR3 reads CASSSLLADSYEQYF. Written as DNA, the CDR3 is TGCGCCAGCAGCTCCCTACTAGCGGACTCCTACGAGCAGTACTTC. The genes are TRBV4-3 and TRBJ2-7, with 8 bases lining up with TRBD2. From germline, CDR1 is LGHNA and CDR2 YSLEER. The V gene end was trimmed by 5 bases and the J gene end by 0 bases; junction bases not matched to a gene: 6. The CDR3 extends over 15 amino acids.

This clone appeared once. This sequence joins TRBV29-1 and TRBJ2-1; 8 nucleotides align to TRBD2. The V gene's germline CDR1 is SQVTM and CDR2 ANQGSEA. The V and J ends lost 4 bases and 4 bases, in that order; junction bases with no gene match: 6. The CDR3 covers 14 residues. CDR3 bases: TGCAGCGTTGCTGGACTAGCAAGATACAATGAGCAGTTCTTC. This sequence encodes CSVAGLARYNEQFF.

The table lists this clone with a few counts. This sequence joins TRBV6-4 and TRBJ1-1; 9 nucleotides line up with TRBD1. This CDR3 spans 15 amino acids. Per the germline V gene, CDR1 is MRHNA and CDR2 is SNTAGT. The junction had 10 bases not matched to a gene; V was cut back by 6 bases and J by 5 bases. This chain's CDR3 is CASSSSATGGTEAFF. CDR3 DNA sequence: TGTGCCAGCAGCTCGTCTGCGACAGGGGGGACTGAAGCTTTCTTT.

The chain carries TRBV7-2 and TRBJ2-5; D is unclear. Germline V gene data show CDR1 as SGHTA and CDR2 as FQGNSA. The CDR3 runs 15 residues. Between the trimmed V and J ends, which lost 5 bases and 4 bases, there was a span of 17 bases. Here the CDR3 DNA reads TGTGCCAGCAGCGAGACATCGCTCGGCGCAGAGACCCAGTACTTC. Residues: CASSETSLGAETQYF.

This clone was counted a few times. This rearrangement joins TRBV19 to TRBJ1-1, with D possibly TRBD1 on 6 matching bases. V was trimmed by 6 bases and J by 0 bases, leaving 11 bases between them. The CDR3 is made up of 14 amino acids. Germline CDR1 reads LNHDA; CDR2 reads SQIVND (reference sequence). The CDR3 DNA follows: TGTGCCAGTAGATTACAGGGCATGAACACTGAAGCTTTCTTT. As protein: CASRLQGMNTEAFF.

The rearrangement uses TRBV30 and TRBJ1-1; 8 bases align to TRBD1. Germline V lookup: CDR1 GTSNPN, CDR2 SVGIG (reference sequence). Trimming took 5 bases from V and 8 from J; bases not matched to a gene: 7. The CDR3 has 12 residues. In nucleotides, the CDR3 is TGTGCCTGGCTGCAGGGGGCGCGGGAAGCTTTCTTT. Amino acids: CAWLQGAREAFF. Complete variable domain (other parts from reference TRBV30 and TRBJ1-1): SQTIHQWPATLVQPVGSPLSLECTVEGTSNPNLYWYRQAAGRGLQLLFYSVGIGQISSEVPQNLSASRPQDRQFILSSKKLLLSDSGFYLCAWLQGAREAFFGQGTRLTVV.

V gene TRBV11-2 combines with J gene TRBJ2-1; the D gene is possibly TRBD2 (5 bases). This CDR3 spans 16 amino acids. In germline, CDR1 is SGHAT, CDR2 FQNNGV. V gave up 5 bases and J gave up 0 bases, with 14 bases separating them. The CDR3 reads CASSPSTRSSYNEQFF. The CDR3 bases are TGTGCCAGCAGCCCAAGCACTAGGAGCTCCTACAATGAGCAGTTCTTC.

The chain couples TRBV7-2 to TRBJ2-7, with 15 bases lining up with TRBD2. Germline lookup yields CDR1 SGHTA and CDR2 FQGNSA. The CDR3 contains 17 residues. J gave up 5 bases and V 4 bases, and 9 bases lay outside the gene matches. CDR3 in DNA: TGTGCCAGCAGCTCAGGACTAGCGGGAGGGCGCGTCAACGAGCAGTACTTC. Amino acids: CASSSGLAGGRVNEQYF.

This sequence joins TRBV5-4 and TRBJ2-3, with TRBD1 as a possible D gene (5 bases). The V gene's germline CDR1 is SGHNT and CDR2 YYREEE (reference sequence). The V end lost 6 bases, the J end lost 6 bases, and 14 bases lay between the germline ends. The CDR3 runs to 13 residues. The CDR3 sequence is CASTEGVGDTQYF. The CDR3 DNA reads TGTGCCAGCACTGAAGGGGTGGGGGATACGCAGTATTTT. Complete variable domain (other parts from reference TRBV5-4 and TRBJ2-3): ETGVTQSPTHLIKTRGQQVTLRCSSQSGHNTVSWYQQALGQGPQFIFQYYREEENGRGNFPPRFSGLQFPNYSSELNVNALELDDSALYLCASTEGVGDTQYFGPGTRLTVL.

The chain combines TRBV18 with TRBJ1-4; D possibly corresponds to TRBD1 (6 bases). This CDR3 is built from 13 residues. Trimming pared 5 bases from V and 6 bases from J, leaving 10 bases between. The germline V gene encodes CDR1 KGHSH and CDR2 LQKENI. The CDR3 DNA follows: TGTGCCAGCTCATCACGGACAGATGAAAAACTGTTTTTT. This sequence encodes CASSSRTDEKLFF. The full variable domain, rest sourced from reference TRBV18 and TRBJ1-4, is NAGVMQNPRHLVRRRGQEARLRCSPMKGHSHVYWYRQLPEEGLKFMVYLQKENIIDESGMPKERFSAEFPKEGPSILRIQQVVRGDSAAYFCASSSRTDEKLFFGSGTQLSVL.

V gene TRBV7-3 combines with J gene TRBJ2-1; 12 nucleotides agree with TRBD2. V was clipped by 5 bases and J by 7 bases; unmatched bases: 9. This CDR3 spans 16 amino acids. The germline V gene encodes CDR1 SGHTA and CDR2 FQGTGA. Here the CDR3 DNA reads TGTGCCAGCAGCCCTTCCCATCTAGCGGGAGGGAATGAGCAGTTCTTC. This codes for CASSPSHLAGGNEQFF.

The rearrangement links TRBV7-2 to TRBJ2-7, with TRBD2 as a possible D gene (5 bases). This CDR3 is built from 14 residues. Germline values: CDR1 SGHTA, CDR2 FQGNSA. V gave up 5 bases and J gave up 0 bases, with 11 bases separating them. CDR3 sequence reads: CASSPTRSSYEQYF. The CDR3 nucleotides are TGTGCCAGCAGCCCCACTAGAAGCTCCTACGAGCAGTACTTC.